Presented here are 25 T cell receptor beta chains from one specimen sequenced in a study of control samples from healthy donors and cancer patients. Libraries were prepared by immunoSEQ multiplex PCR; TCRdb keeps only in-frame clonotypes and omits some of them. The repertoire includes 50,000 or so clones, nearly 90% of them detected once, and less than 4% sits in the top ten. The specimen sequenced was blood. The receptors were sampled from a man between 50 and 59 years old in good health.

V and J are TRBV24-1 and TRBJ2-1; D is possibly TRBD1 or TRBD2 (6 bases each). The V and J ends lost 9 bases and 6 bases respectively, with 14 bases between them. The CDR3 totals 13 residues. Germline V gene sequence: CDR1 KGHDR, CDR2 SFDVKD. Here the CDR3 DNA reads TGTGCCACCGAGGGGGGTTCAAGCAATGAGCAGTTCTTC. Translated: CATEGGSSNEQFF.

CDR3 loop: CASATSGEYNEQFF. The CDR3 DNA is TGTGCCAGCGCGACTAGCGGGGAATACAATGAGCAGTTCTTC. The V call is TRBV3-1 (or the pseudogene TRBV3-2), the J call TRBJ2-1, with TRBD2 identical over 11 bases. The germline V gene has CDR1 LGHDT and CDR2 YNNKEL (reference sequence). V shed 8 bases, J shed 4 bases, and the junction held 4 bases outside the gene matches. The CDR3 is 14 amino acids.

This chain joins TRBV13 and TRBJ1-2; TRBD1 aligns across 7 bases. V lost 0 bases to trimming and J lost 7 bases; unmatched junction nucleotides: 11. Germline V gives CDR1 PRHDT, CDR2 FYEKMQ (reference sequence). The CDR3 length is 16 residues. CDR3: CASSLGVGDRGSGYTF. The CDR3 DNA reads TGTGCCAGCAGCTTAGGGGTGGGGGACAGAGGTTCTGGCTACACCTTC.

The genes are TRBV5-1 and TRBJ1-6, with 7 bases aligning to TRBD1. V trimming: 4 bases; J trimming: 7 bases; junction bases outside the gene matches: 11. The CDR3 contains 16 residues. Germline values: CDR1 SGHRS, CDR2 YFSETQ. The CDR3 nucleotides are TGCGCCAGCAGCCCAACAACCGGGACAGAGAATTCACCCCTCCACTTT. This encodes CASSPTTGTENSPLHF.

This chain connects TRBV30 to TRBJ1-2; 9 bases line up with TRBD1. Trimming removed 3 bases from V and 4 bases from J; junction bases left unmatched: 3. This CDR3 contains 13 residues. The germline gives CDR1 GTSNPN, CDR2 SVGIG (reference sequence). CDR3 amino acids: CAWRETGGYGYTF. CDR3 coding DNA: TGTGCCTGGAGAGAGACAGGGGGCTATGGCTACACCTTC.

The rearrangement links TRBV6-5 to TRBJ1-2; D is undetermined. V was clipped by 5 bases and J by 4 bases, with 8 bases between them. The CDR3 consists of 12 residues. Germline V gives CDR1 MNHEY, CDR2 SVGAGI. The CDR3 DNA sequence: TGTGCCAGCAGTACTGGCTTCTATGGCTACACCTTC. Protein: CASSTGFYGYTF.

The rearrangement joins TRBV28 to TRBJ1-2; D perhaps matches TRBD1 (5 bases). Trimming pared 3 bases from V and 2 bases from J, leaving 13 bases between. CDR3 length equals 15 residues. Germline V gives CDR1 MDHEN, CDR2 SYDVKM. CDR3 in amino acids: CASSFRGARNYGYTF. In DNA form, the CDR3 reads TGTGCCAGCAGTTTCCGAGGGGCGAGAAACTATGGCTACACCTTC.

V usage is TRBV18 and J usage is TRBJ2-7; D may correspond to TRBD1 or TRBD2 (6 bases each). The germline V gene encodes CDR1 KGHSH and CDR2 LQKENI. The ends were cut back, 2 bases at V and 7 bases at J, with 12 bases in the middle. The CDR3 loop spans 13 amino acids. CDR3 sequence (DNA): TGTGCCAGCTCACCAGCAGGGGCGGGGGAGCAGTACTTC. Translated: CASSPAGAGEQYF.

This chain connects TRBV23-1 to TRBJ1-1, with D perhaps matching TRBD1 (5 bases). TRBV23-1 is designated an ORF whose function remains uncertain. The CDR3 is made up of 14 amino acids. The V and J ends lost 10 bases and 0 bases respectively, with 15 bases between them. CDR3 sequence: CATTPGTMNTEAFF. CDR3 DNA: TGCGCCACCACCCCCGGGACCATGAACACTGAAGCTTTCTTT.

This clone appeared a single time. In nucleotides, the CDR3 is TGTGCCACCAGCAGGGAACCCGAGCAGACCCAGTACTTC. It yields the protein CATSREPEQTQYF. The rearrangement joins TRBV15 to TRBJ2-5, with D uncertain. Between the trimmed V and J ends, which lost 3 bases and 6 bases, there was a span of 11 bases. Per germline, CDR1 LNHNV and CDR2 YYDKDF (reference sequence). This CDR3 has 13 residues.

This chain uses TRBV6-5 with TRBJ1-2; possibly TRBD1 for D (6 bases). The V gene lost 2 bases and the J gene lost 4 bases, with 11 bases spanning the gap. The V gene's germline CDR1 is MNHEY and CDR2 SVGAGI. This CDR3 spans 14 amino acids. This CDR3 is CASSYGGRGYGYTF. CDR3 sequence (DNA): TGTGCCAGCAGTTACGGGGGCAGGGGCTATGGCTACACCTTC.

The CDR3 nucleotides are TGTGCCAGCAGCTTAGCTAGCGGGAGCGGTTACGAGCAGTACTTC. The encoded protein is CASSLASGSGYEQYF. V and J are TRBV11-2 and TRBJ2-7; the match to TRBD2 covers 10 bases. Germline CDR1 SGHAT, CDR2 FQNNGV. Germline trimming cut 1 base from V and 4 bases from J; bases unmatched to any gene: 4. The CDR3 length is 15 residues.

The V gene is TRBV10-1, the J gene TRBJ2-2; D is undetermined. Trimming removed 2 bases at V and 2 bases at J, with 6 bases between. CDR1 WNHNN and CDR2 SYGVQD come from the germline V gene (reference sequence). The CDR3 covers 14 residues. This chain's CDR3 is CASSERFNTGELFF. The CDR3 DNA is TGCGCCAGCAGTGAGAGGTTCAACACCGGGGAGCTGTTTTTT.

The chain is built from TRBV2 and TRBJ1-6, with D perhaps TRBD1 (5 bases). The germline CDR1 and CDR2 sequences are SNHLY and FYNNEI. The V gene lost 6 bases and the J gene lost 7 bases, with 10 bases spanning the gap. The CDR3 consists of 13 residues. The CDR3 nucleotides read TGTGCCAGCAGCGGCCAGGGAAATTCACCCCTCCACTTT. Residues: CASSGQGNSPLHF.

This clone has just a few counts. J is TRBJ1-1 and V is TRBV29-1, with unresolved D. CDR1 SQVTM and CDR2 ANQGSEA come from the germline V gene. V was shortened by 1 base and J by 0 bases, with 0 bases between the two germline ends. This CDR3 is 11 amino acids long. Here the CDR3 DNA reads TGCAGCGTTGAAGTGAACACTGAAGCTTTCTTT. It encodes CSVEVNTEAFF.

This chain uses TRBV11-3 with TRBJ2-5; D possibly corresponds to TRBD1 (5 bases). CDR1 is SGHNT, CDR2 YENEEA, per germline. The V and J ends lost 5 bases and 2 bases respectively, with 18 bases between them. CDR3 length equals 16 residues. CDR3 region: CASSPRLGAGQETQYF. The CDR3 bases are TGTGCCAGCAGCCCGCGGCTTGGGGCTGGGCAAGAGACCCAGTACTTC.

The CDR3 DNA reads TGCGCCAGCACCCCATTAGCTACGAACACCGGGGAGCTGTTTTTT. It codes for CASTPLATNTGELFF. The chain is built from TRBV10-2 and TRBJ2-2, with D hard to call. Germline V CDR1 and CDR2: WSHSY, SAAADI. The CDR3 is made up of 15 amino acids. Trimming took 7 bases from V and 0 from J, leaving 12 bases between them.

This chain joins TRBV11-2 and TRBJ1-2, with 7 bases that match TRBD1. V lost 5 bases and J lost 1; bases outside the gene matches: 19. Germline assignment: CDR1 SGHAT and CDR2 FQNNGV. This CDR3 is built from 19 residues. The CDR3 sequence is CASSAPRGGQEHFNYGYTF. CDR3 DNA: TGTGCCAGCAGCGCACCGAGGGGCGGACAGGAGCATTTTAACTATGGCTACACCTTC.

The chain has TRBV12-5 and TRBJ2-2; D might be TRBD2 (5 bases). Deletions cut 6 bases from V and 6 bases from J, with 8 bases between. This CDR3 comprises 12 residues. Germline loops: CDR1 LGHNT, CDR2 FRNRAP. As DNA, the CDR3 is TGTGCTAGTGGCTGGACTGCCGGGGAGCTGTTTTTT. It encodes CASGWTAGELFF.

This chain uses TRBV19 with TRBJ1-2; 7 bases fit TRBD1. This CDR3 is built from 14 residues. J was trimmed by 3 bases and V by 4 bases; bases with no gene match: 5. From germline, CDR1 is LNHDA and CDR2 SQIVND (reference sequence). The CDR3 reads CASSNQGGYYGYTF. The DNA for the CDR3 is TGTGCCAGTAGTAACCAGGGGGGGTACTATGGCTACACCTTC.

V usage is TRBV5-1 and J usage is TRBJ2-7; 8 bases fit TRBD2. J gave up 5 bases and V 2 bases, and 6 bases lay outside the gene matches. The CDR3 runs to 14 residues. From germline, CDR1 is SGHRS and CDR2 YFSETQ. CDR3 region: CASSFYGGDNEQYF. Written as DNA, the CDR3 is TGCGCCAGCAGCTTCTACGGGGGGGATAACGAGCAGTACTTC.

CDR3 DNA sequence: TGCACCAGCAGCCAAAAACCCGGGATTACCTCATCATCCGGGGAGCTGTTTTTT. It specifies CTSSQKPGITSSSGELFF. The rearrangement links TRBV1 to TRBJ2-2; the DNA was not used to check the table's D call, TRBD2. TRBV1 is a pseudogene segment. The CDR3 length is 18 residues.

The gene calls are TRBV5-4 and TRBJ2-3, with a possible D match to TRBD1 (6 bases). V gave up 1 base and J gave up 4 bases, with 10 bases separating them. This CDR3 comprises 14 residues. In germline, CDR1 is SGHNT, CDR2 YYREEE (reference sequence). For the CDR3, the DNA is TGTGCCAGCAGCTTGACAGGGATCGCAGATACGCAGTATTTT. The encoded protein is CASSLTGIADTQYF. Drawing the rest from reference TRBV5-4 and TRBJ2-3, the complete variable domain is ETGVTQSPTHLIKTRGQQVTLRCSSQSGHNTVSWYQQALGQGPQFIFQYYREEENGRGNFPPRFSGLQFPNYSSELNVNALELDDSALYLCASSLTGIADTQYFGPGTRLTVL.

As concerns this clone: A junction boundary mismatches the germline segment, possibly from a read error. V gene TRBV3-1 (or the pseudogene TRBV3-2) combines with J gene TRBJ2-1; 10 nucleotides align to TRBD2. CDR3 length: 15 residues. Germline values: CDR1 LGHDT, CDR2 YNNKEL (reference sequence). The CDR3 is CASRQAGGPHNEQFF. In DNA, the CDR3 is TGTGCCAGCAGGCAAGCGGGAGGGCCACACAATGAGCAGTTCTTC.

This chain links TRBV24-1 with TRBJ2-2, with D possibly matching TRBD1 (6 bases). This CDR3 comprises 18 residues. Trimming pared 0 bases from V and 0 bases from J, leaving 13 bases between. Germline CDR1 KGHDR, CDR2 SFDVKD. Here the CDR3 reads CATSDLRDKRTNTGELFF. The CDR3 DNA follows: TGTGCCACCAGTGATTTGCGGGACAAGAGGACGAACACCGGGGAGCTGTTTTTT.